This note documents a single TCR beta chain sequence. Its matching antigen is unknown. Between the trimmed V and J ends, which lost 0 bases and 4 bases, there was a span of 10 bases. CDR3 size: 14 residues. Per the germline V gene, CDR1 is SGHRS and CDR2 is YFSETQ. Unique molecular identifiers were incorporated during preparation of the TCRbeta library. TCRdb redid the calling of the PCR reads with MiXCR, one entry per CDR3 protein. The sample lists fewer than 750,000 distinct CDR3 sequences, 25% to 30% occurring once. This specimen comes from a study of T-cell reconstitution after alpha-beta-depleted transplantation in children. Study results and limitations: Two months or so post-transplant, alpha-beta T cells reportedly derived from several hundred expanded graft clones. T cells produced anew were the main source of T-cell counts and diversity one year after transplant.

Sample: PBMCs, taken before TCRalphabeta/CD19-depleted stem cell transplant. The rearrangement joins TRBV5-1 to TRBJ2-5; perhaps TRBD2 as D (6 bases). The clonotype originates from a boy in the first two years of life with Wiskott-Aldrich syndrome, due to receive a stem cell transplant. CDR3 sequence reads: CASSLGGDPETQYF. CDR3 DNA sequence: TGCGCCAGCAGCTTGGGCGGGGATCCAGAGACCCAGTACTTC.